This T cell receptor (beta chain) was found in a study of blood T cell repertoires in COVID-19. The method was immunoSEQ multiplex PCR; TCRdb's version includes in-frame clones alone and lacks a portion of them. The profile covers about 400,000 clones, with more than 75% appearing a single time and roughly 9.4% taken by the ten largest. The CDR3 consists of 16 residues. Germline lookup yields CDR1 SNHLY and CDR2 FYNNEI. V was trimmed by 4 bases and J by 8 bases, leaving 18 bases between them. What was sequenced was PBMCs or T cells enriched from blood (not recorded which). This sequence joins TRBV2 and TRBJ1-6; D call uncertain. The clonotype comes from a woman between 50 and 59 years old who had recovered from COVID-19. The chain's CDR3 is CASSVAQPFEDSPLHF. The CDR3 coding sequence is TGTGCCAGCAGTGTAGCGCAGCCTTTCGAGGATTCACCCCTCCACTTT.